The 20 T cell receptor beta chains given below trace back to one sample, sequenced in a study of cytomegalovirus exposure and HLA in healthy donors. PCR primers comprised 60 Vbeta and 13 Jbeta primers. The data were produced by immunoSEQ multiplex PCR, yet TCRdb's version contains in-frame clones alone and is incomplete. This sample has some 130,000 clones; over 70% occur once, and the top ten carry about 3.1%. Sequenced sample: PBMCs. The receptors were gathered from a man between 40 and 49 years old in good health and CMV-seronegative.

This clone was detected only a few times. This chain links TRBV27 with TRBJ1-6, with a possible D match to TRBD1 (6 bases). Germline V gene data show CDR1 as MNHEY and CDR2 as SMNVEV (reference sequence). The CDR3 covers 14 residues. V lost 3 bases to trimming and J lost 13 bases, with 16 bases between them. The CDR3 spells CASSFLGGQIPLHF. In DNA, the CDR3 is TGTGCCAGCAGTTTCCTGGGCGGACAGATTCCCCTCCACTTT.

The V and J genes are TRBV7-9 and TRBJ1-1; D ambiguous. V was pared by 9 bases and J by 3 bases, with 17 bases between. The germline CDR1 and CDR2 sequences are SEHNR and FQNEAQ (reference sequence). This CDR3 is 14 amino acids long. DNA of the CDR3: TGTGCCAGTACTCTCCGGGGTCAGGACACTGAAGCTTTCTTT. Its translation is CASTLRGQDTEAFF.

As for this clone: At one of its ends the junction is not consistent with the germline gene, which may arise from a read error. This chain links TRBV27 with TRBJ1-1, with D possibly matching TRBD1 (5 bases). Germline values: CDR1 MNHEY, CDR2 SMNVEV (reference sequence). The CDR3 runs 15 residues. CDR3 DNA sequence: TGTGCCAGCAGTTTCGACGGGGGGAGTGATACTGAAACTTTCTTT. This codes for CASSFDGGSDTETFF.

The CDR3 DNA follows: TGTGCCAGCAGTTTAGGCAGGGAGGGCCAGCCCCAGCATTTT. This sequence encodes CASSLGREGQPQHF. This chain links TRBV28 with TRBJ1-5; TRBD1 might be the D (5 bases). The V end was cut by 2 bases, the J end by 7 bases, with 12 bases between. CDR1 and CDR2 (germline): MDHEN, SYDVKM. The CDR3 sequence is 14 residues long.

The genes are TRBV7-2 and TRBJ2-1; the D gene is possibly TRBD2 (5 bases). The V end lost 3 bases, the J end lost 1 base, and 7 bases lay between the germline ends. Germline V gene sequence: CDR1 SGHTA, CDR2 FQGNSA. This CDR3 region has 14 residues. The CDR3 region has the DNA TGTGCCAGCAGCTTGAGGGTATCCTACAATGAGCAGTTCTTC. It translates to CASSLRVSYNEQFF.

V usage is TRBV4-3 and J usage is TRBJ2-7, with D perhaps matching TRBD2 (6 bases). The CDR3 runs to 16 residues. Germline V gives CDR1 LGHNA, CDR2 YSLEER. V dropped 4 bases and J dropped 2 bases, with 18 bases sitting between them. Here the CDR3 DNA reads TGCGCCAGCAGCCGAGCATCCGGACGGGAGACCTACGAGCAGTACTTC. It specifies CASSRASGRETYEQYF.

The chain employs TRBV2 and TRBJ2-2; 11 positions match TRBD2. The CDR3 consists of 14 residues. V was clipped by 6 bases and J by 7 bases; unmatched bases: 4. The germline V gene encodes CDR1 SNHLY and CDR2 FYNNEI. CDR3 amino acids: CASRGLAARGELFF. In DNA form, the CDR3 reads TGTGCCAGCAGGGGACTAGCGGCCCGCGGGGAGCTGTTTTTT.

V is TRBV11-1 and J is TRBJ1-1, with D uncertain. The V end was cut by 1 base, the J end by 1 base, with 4 bases between. CDR3 length equals 13 residues. Germline V gene lookup returns CDR1 SGHAT and CDR2 FQDESV (reference sequence). CDR3 sequence (DNA): TGTGCCAGCAGCTTAGACAGGAACACTGAAGCTTTCTTT. Its protein product is CASSLDRNTEAFF.

This chain connects TRBV29-1 to TRBJ2-1, with no clear D. The CDR3 runs 11 residues. Germline CDR1 SQVTM, CDR2 ANQGSEA. V lost 2 bases to trimming and J lost 10 bases, with 9 bases between them. This CDR3 is CSVERSEEQFF. CDR3 in DNA: TGCAGCGTTGAAAGGTCGGAGGAGCAGTTCTTC.

The chain has TRBV6-1 and TRBJ2-5, with TRBD2 matching over 7 bases. CDR1 is MNHNS and CDR2 is SASEGT in the germline V gene. The V and J ends lost 5 bases and 4 bases, in that order; junction bases with no gene match: 7. The length of the CDR3 is 14 residues. Written as DNA, the CDR3 is TGTGCCAGCAGTTTCGGGACTACCTCAGAGACCCAGTACTTC. Protein sequence: CASSFGTTSETQYF.

The V and J genes are TRBV6-5 and TRBJ1-2; TRBD1 is a possible D gene (5 bases). V was clipped by 2 bases and J by 7 bases, with 14 bases between them. Germline V gives CDR1 MNHEY, CDR2 SVGAGI. The CDR3 runs 14 residues. The CDR3 loop is CASSYPDNLSGYTF. CDR3 sequence (DNA): TGTGCCAGCAGTTACCCGGACAATTTGAGTGGCTACACCTTC.

J is TRBJ2-3 and V is TRBV28; D is possibly TRBD1 (5 bases). The V and J ends lost 8 bases and 0 bases respectively, with 15 bases between them. The V gene's germline CDR1 is MDHEN and CDR2 SYDVKM. The CDR3 has 15 residues. DNA of the CDR3: TGTGCCAGCGGTGCTCCAGACAGAAGCACAGATACGCAGTATTTT. Translating it yields CASGAPDRSTDTQYF.

The CDR3 coding sequence is TGTGCCAGCAGCCGCCAGGGGACGGGGAACACTGAAGCTTTCTTT. As protein: CASSRQGTGNTEAFF. The chain carries TRBV9 and TRBJ1-1, with a tentative D call TRBD1 (6 bases). Germline loops: CDR1 SGDLS, CDR2 YYNGEE. V lost 4 bases and J lost 1, with 14 bases in between. This CDR3 has 15 amino acids. The full variable domain, completed using reference TRBV9 and TRBJ1-1, is DSGVTQTPKHLITATGQRVTLRCSPRSGDLSVYWYQQSLDQGLQFLIQYYNGEERAKGNILERFSAQQFPDLHSELNLSSLELGDSALYFCASSRQGTGNTEAFFGQGTRLTVV.

For the CDR3, the DNA is TGCGCCAGCAGCCAAGCACTAGCGGGAGGCGGCTACGAGCAGTACTTC. It is translated as CASSQALAGGGYEQYF. J is TRBJ2-7 and V is TRBV4-3, with 12 bases aligning to TRBD2. V shed 1 base and J 3 bases; nucleotides not matched to a gene: 4. The germline V gene encodes CDR1 LGHNA and CDR2 YSLEER. The CDR3 is 16 amino acids.

CDR3 coding DNA: TGTGCCAGCAGTTTGTGGGGGGGACAGGGGGACGCTTTCTTT. Translating gives CASSLWGGQGDAFF. The genes are TRBV27 and TRBJ1-1, with 11 bases matching TRBD1. The ends lost 3 bases at V and 11 bases at J; junction bases unmatched: 8. Germline lookup yields CDR1 MNHEY and CDR2 SMNVEV (reference sequence). The CDR3 length is 14 residues.

This chain connects TRBV6-6 to TRBJ2-5; TRBD1 might be the D (6 bases). V lost 5 bases and J lost 4, with 17 bases in between. Germline V gene lookup returns CDR1 MNHNY and CDR2 SVGAGI (reference sequence). The CDR3 runs to 15 residues. The DNA for the CDR3 is TGTGCCAGCAGTACCCTGGACCGAGGGGGAGAGACCCAGTACTTC. Translating gives CASSTLDRGGETQYF.

In its sample, this clone was seen once. The chain uses TRBV7-9 and TRBJ1-6; tentatively, D is TRBD1 (5 bases). Trimming took off 1 base at V and 10 bases at J, with 11 bases between the two ends. CDR1 SEHNR and CDR2 FQNEAQ come from the germline V gene (reference sequence). The CDR3 sequence is 14 residues long. The DNA for the CDR3 is TGTGCCAGCAGCTTAGAAGACAGATGGTCACCCCTCCACTTT. Protein: CASSLEDRWSPLHF. Full variable domain (outside the CDR3, taken from reference TRBV7-9 and TRBJ1-6): DTGVSQNPRHKITKRGQNVTFRCDPISEHNRLYWYRQTLGQGPEFLTYFQNEAQLEKSRLLSDRFSAERPKGSFSTLEIQRTEQGDSAMYLCASSLEDRWSPLHFGNGTRLTVT.

The rearrangement uses TRBV7-9 and TRBJ2-7, with TRBD2 matching over 7 bases. Germline V gene lookup returns CDR1 SEHNR and CDR2 FQNEAQ (reference sequence). V lost 1 base to trimming and J lost 4 bases; unmatched junction nucleotides: 7. The CDR3 consists of 15 residues. The CDR3, as DNA: TGTGCCAGCAGCTTAGGGGGCGGGAGAGTTTACGAGCAGTACTTC. Its protein product is CASSLGGGRVYEQYF.

The V and J genes are TRBV6-1 and TRBJ2-7, with TRBD2 identical over 13 bases. V shed 6 bases and J 2 bases; nucleotides not matched to a gene: 4. Germline V gene sequence: CDR1 MNHNS, CDR2 SASEGT. The CDR3 extends over 15 amino acids. The CDR3 sequence is CASRDGTSGTYEQYF. The CDR3 DNA is TGTGCCAGCAGGGACGGGACTAGCGGGACCTACGAGCAGTACTTC.

The chain combines TRBV30 with TRBJ1-3; 7 positions match TRBD1. This CDR3 has 16 amino acids. J was trimmed by 0 bases and V by 3 bases; bases with no gene match: 8. Germline assignment: CDR1 GTSNPN and CDR2 SVGIG (reference sequence). The CDR3: CAWSRGTVSSGNTIYF. The CDR3 DNA reads as TGTGCCTGGAGCAGGGGGACCGTTAGCTCTGGAAACACCATATATTTT.